These 21 T cell receptor beta chains share one sample of origin, sequenced in a study of radiotherapy plus CTLA-4 blockade in lung cancer. Sequencing was performed with immunoSEQ multiplex PCR; in TCRdb, only in-frame clones are kept and a portion is missing. The sample carries some 70,000 clones, 70% to 85% recorded once. This specimen was peripheral blood, taken from a patient treated with radiotherapy plus ipilimumab. The receptors stem from a human donor with non-small cell lung cancer who had a complete response to radiotherapy plus ipilimumab.

The rearrangement uses TRBV5-1 and TRBJ2-7; TRBD1 aligns across 12 bases. With V trimmed by 4 bases and J by 7 bases, 9 bases remained unmatched. This CDR3 is built from 15 residues. Looked up from germline, CDR1 is SGHRS and CDR2 is YFSETQ. CDR3 residues: CASSRPGQGAGEQYF. As DNA, the CDR3 is TGCGCCAGCAGCCGACCGGGACAGGGGGCGGGTGAGCAGTACTTC.

This clone occurred once. The chain has TRBV19 and TRBJ2-3; TRBD2 matches 8 bases. J gave up 4 bases and V 3 bases, and 0 bases lay outside the gene matches. The CDR3 consists of 13 residues. Germline V CDR1 and CDR2: LNHDA, SQIVND (reference sequence). CDR3 loop: CASSMGLADTQYF. In nucleotides, the CDR3 is TGTGCCAGTAGTATGGGACTAGCAGATACGCAGTATTTT.

This chain links TRBV6-1 with TRBJ1-1, with 7 positions matching TRBD1. Germline loops: CDR1 MNHNS, CDR2 SASEGT. The V and J ends lost 6 bases and 4 bases, in that order; junction bases with no gene match: 8. This CDR3 contains 14 residues. CDR3: CASRYRGGGTEAFF. CDR3 nucleotide sequence: TGTGCCAGCAGATACAGGGGTGGGGGCACTGAAGCTTTCTTT.

The chain is built from TRBV7-2 and TRBJ2-3; D unclear. V was shortened by 5 bases and J by 2 bases, with 5 bases between the two germline ends. Germline V gene sequence: CDR1 SGHTA, CDR2 FQGNSA. This CDR3 comprises 12 residues. The CDR3 DNA is TGTGCCAGCAGCCCATTCACAGATACGCAGTATTTT. It yields the protein CASSPFTDTQYF. The variable domain in full, completed from reference TRBV7-2 and TRBJ2-3, reads GAGVSQSPSNKVTEKGKDVELRCDPISGHTALYWYRQSLGQGLEFLIYFQGNSAPDKSGLPSDRFSAERTGGSVSTLTIQRTQQEDSAVYLCASSPFTDTQYFGPGTRLTVL.

The chain joins TRBV5-1 to TRBJ2-3; 8 positions agree with TRBD2. Trimming removed 6 bases from V and 0 bases from J; junction bases left unmatched: 3. The CDR3 consists of 14 residues. Germline-derived CDR1 and CDR2 are SGHRS and YFSETQ. DNA for the CDR3: TGCGCCAGCAACCGGGGGGGAAGCACAGATACGCAGTATTTT. This gives the protein CASNRGGSTDTQYF. Full variable domain (remainder filled in from reference TRBV5-1 and TRBJ2-3): KAGVTQTPRYLIKTRGQQVTLSCSPISGHRSVSWYQQTPGQGLQFLFEYFSETQRNKGNFPGRFSGRQFSNSRSEMNVSTLELGDSALYLCASNRGGSTDTQYFGPGTRLTVL.

The J gene is TRBJ2-3, the V gene TRBV5-1; no clear D gene. The CDR3 contains 12 residues. CDR1 and CDR2 (germline): SGHRS, YFSETQ. V was pared by 4 bases and J by 3 bases, with 6 bases between. CDR3 nucleotides: TGCGCCAGCAGCCAAACGACAGATACGCAGTATTTT. Translation: CASSQTTDTQYF.

This chain links TRBV4-3 with TRBJ2-4, with D hard to call. The CDR3 consists of 15 residues. CDR1 is LGHNA and CDR2 is YSLEER in the germline V gene. Trimming took 0 bases from V and 0 from J, leaving 6 bases between them. In DNA form, the CDR3 reads TGCGCCAGCAGCCAAGAGTTGCTAGCCAAAAACATTCAGTACTTC. The encoded protein is CASSQELLAKNIQYF.

The V call is TRBV2, the J call TRBJ2-5; the D gene could be TRBD1 or TRBD2 (7 bases each). CDR1 is SNHLY, CDR2 FYNNEI, per germline. The CDR3 length is 15 residues. V shed 4 bases and J shed 1 base, with 13 bases lying between them. CDR3 nucleotide sequence: TGTGCCAGCAGTGCAGGGGGGGGGTTCCAAGAGACCCAGTACTTC. Amino acids: CASSAGGGFQETQYF.

This chain joins TRBV14 and TRBJ2-5; D not resolved. The CDR3 contains 15 residues. CDR1 is SGHDN, CDR2 FVKESK, per germline. The V end was cut by 5 bases, the J end by 2 bases, with 15 bases between. CDR3 in DNA: TGTGCCAGCAGCATGAGGCCTGCCCGACAAGAGACCCAGTACTTC. Translation gives CASSMRPARQETQYF.

The chain uses TRBV7-2 and TRBJ2-1; D is perhaps TRBD1 or TRBD2 (7 bases each). Between the trimmed V and J ends, which lost 6 bases and 5 bases, there was a span of 20 bases. The length of the CDR3 is 16 residues. Germline V gene data show CDR1 as SGHTA and CDR2 as FQGNSA. For the CDR3, the DNA is TGTGCCAGCAGGAATAGCAGGGGGGGGACCGACAATGAGCAGTTCTTC. Translated: CASRNSRGGTDNEQFF.

This chain uses TRBV21-1 with TRBJ2-1; the table names TRBD2, a call not compared with the DNA. TRBV21-1 is annotated as a pseudogene. CDR3 length equals 13 residues. As DNA, the CDR3 is TGTGCCAGCAGGGCCGGGATCTACAATGAGCAGTTCTTC. Protein sequence: CASRAGIYNEQFF.

The genes are TRBV19 and TRBJ2-3; the D gene is possibly TRBD2 (5 bases). Trimming took off 3 bases at V and 3 bases at J, with 7 bases between the two ends. The germline V gene encodes CDR1 LNHDA and CDR2 SQIVND (reference sequence). This CDR3 spans 13 amino acids. The CDR3 here is CASSITGTDTQYF. The CDR3 nucleotides read TGTGCCAGTAGTATCACGGGAACAGATACGCAGTATTTT. Full variable domain (rest looked up from reference TRBV19 and TRBJ2-3): DGGITQSPKYLFRKEGQNVTLSCEQNLNHDAMYWYRQDPGQGLRLIYYSQIVNDFQKGDIAEGYSVSREKKESFPLTVTSAQKNPTAFYLCASSITGTDTQYFGPGTRLTVL.

In this sample, this clone turned up many times. A read error may account for a junction end that differs from germline. The V gene is TRBV7-7, the J gene TRBJ2-1; 9 bases agree with TRBD1. The CDR3 is 14 residues long. Germline CDR1 is SSHAT and CDR2 is FNYEAQ (reference sequence). The CDR3 is CASSAGTGLNEQFF. CDR3 sequence (DNA): TGTGCTAGCAGCGCCGGGACAGGGTTAAATGAGCAGTTCTTC.

The J gene is TRBJ2-7, the V gene TRBV7-2; TRBD2 matches at 10 bases. The junction had 4 bases not matched to a gene; V was cut back by 6 bases and J by 2 bases. Germline V lookup: CDR1 SGHTA, CDR2 FQGNSA. This CDR3 region has 14 residues. The CDR3: CASSSSGGTYEQYF. The CDR3 DNA is TGTGCCAGCAGTTCTAGCGGGGGAACCTACGAGCAGTACTTC.

The V gene is TRBV4-1, the J gene TRBJ2-1; 8 nucleotides match TRBD2. V trimming: 0 bases; J trimming: 0 bases; junction bases outside the gene matches: 1. The CDR3 extends over 16 amino acids. Germline loops: CDR1 MGHRA, CDR2 YSYEKL. As DNA, the CDR3 is TGCGCCAGCAGCCAAGAACTAGCGGCCTCCTACAATGAGCAGTTCTTC. Amino acids: CASSQELAASYNEQFF.

This chain uses TRBV29-1 with TRBJ1-1; maybe TRBD1 (5 bases). Trimming left V 0 bases short and J 6 bases short, with 11 bases between. The CDR3 is 13 residues long. Per germline, CDR1 SQVTM and CDR2 ANQGSEA. The CDR3 nucleotides are TGCAGCGTTGAAGATTGGCCAGGGCCTGAAGCTTTCTTT. It yields the protein CSVEDWPGPEAFF.

This clone was seen a few times. The chain uses TRBV2 and TRBJ1-1; weak D call: TRBD1 (6 bases). The CDR3 totals 16 residues. Germline V gene lookup returns CDR1 SNHLY and CDR2 FYNNEI. Trimming shortened V by 6 bases and J by 1 base, and 18 bases separated the two germline ends. CDR3 residues: CASRVRQEGWNTEAFF. DNA for the CDR3: TGTGCCAGCAGGGTCAGACAGGAGGGGTGGAACACTGAAGCTTTCTTT.

The rearrangement uses TRBV5-6 and TRBJ2-4; 8 nucleotides agree with TRBD2. The junction had 9 bases not matched to a gene; V was cut back by 4 bases and J by 15 bases. There are 12 residues in the CDR3. Germline V CDR1 and CDR2: SGHDT, YYEEEE. CDR3 residues: CASSPRAGEGYF. CDR3 sequence (DNA): TGTGCCAGCAGCCCTAGAGCGGGAGAAGGGTACTTC.

This chain links TRBV11-2 with TRBJ2-7; D unclear. Trimming pared 6 bases from V and 0 bases from J, leaving 3 bases between. Germline V lookup: CDR1 SGHAT, CDR2 FQNNGV. This CDR3 is 11 amino acids long. CDR3 nucleotide sequence: TGTGCCAGCAGAATCTCCTACGAGCAGTACGTC. Its translation: CASRISYEQYV.

J is TRBJ2-3 and V is TRBV6-5, with D maybe TRBD2 (5 bases). CDR1 is MNHEY and CDR2 is SVGAGI in the germline V gene. V lost 6 bases and J 2 bases, leaving 15 bases between the germline ends. This CDR3 has 15 amino acids. CDR3 region: CASRLQADFTDTQYF. CDR3 DNA sequence: TGTGCCAGCAGACTTCAAGCGGATTTCACAGATACGCAGTATTTT.

The chain recombines TRBV9 with TRBJ2-3; D is uncertain. This CDR3 has 15 residues. Germline lookup yields CDR1 SGDLS and CDR2 YYNGEE. V was clipped by 0 bases and J by 0 bases, with 8 bases between them. Written as DNA, the CDR3 is TGTGCCAGCAGCGTAGCTGTTGGGAGCACAGATACGCAGTATTTT. Its protein product is CASSVAVGSTDTQYF.